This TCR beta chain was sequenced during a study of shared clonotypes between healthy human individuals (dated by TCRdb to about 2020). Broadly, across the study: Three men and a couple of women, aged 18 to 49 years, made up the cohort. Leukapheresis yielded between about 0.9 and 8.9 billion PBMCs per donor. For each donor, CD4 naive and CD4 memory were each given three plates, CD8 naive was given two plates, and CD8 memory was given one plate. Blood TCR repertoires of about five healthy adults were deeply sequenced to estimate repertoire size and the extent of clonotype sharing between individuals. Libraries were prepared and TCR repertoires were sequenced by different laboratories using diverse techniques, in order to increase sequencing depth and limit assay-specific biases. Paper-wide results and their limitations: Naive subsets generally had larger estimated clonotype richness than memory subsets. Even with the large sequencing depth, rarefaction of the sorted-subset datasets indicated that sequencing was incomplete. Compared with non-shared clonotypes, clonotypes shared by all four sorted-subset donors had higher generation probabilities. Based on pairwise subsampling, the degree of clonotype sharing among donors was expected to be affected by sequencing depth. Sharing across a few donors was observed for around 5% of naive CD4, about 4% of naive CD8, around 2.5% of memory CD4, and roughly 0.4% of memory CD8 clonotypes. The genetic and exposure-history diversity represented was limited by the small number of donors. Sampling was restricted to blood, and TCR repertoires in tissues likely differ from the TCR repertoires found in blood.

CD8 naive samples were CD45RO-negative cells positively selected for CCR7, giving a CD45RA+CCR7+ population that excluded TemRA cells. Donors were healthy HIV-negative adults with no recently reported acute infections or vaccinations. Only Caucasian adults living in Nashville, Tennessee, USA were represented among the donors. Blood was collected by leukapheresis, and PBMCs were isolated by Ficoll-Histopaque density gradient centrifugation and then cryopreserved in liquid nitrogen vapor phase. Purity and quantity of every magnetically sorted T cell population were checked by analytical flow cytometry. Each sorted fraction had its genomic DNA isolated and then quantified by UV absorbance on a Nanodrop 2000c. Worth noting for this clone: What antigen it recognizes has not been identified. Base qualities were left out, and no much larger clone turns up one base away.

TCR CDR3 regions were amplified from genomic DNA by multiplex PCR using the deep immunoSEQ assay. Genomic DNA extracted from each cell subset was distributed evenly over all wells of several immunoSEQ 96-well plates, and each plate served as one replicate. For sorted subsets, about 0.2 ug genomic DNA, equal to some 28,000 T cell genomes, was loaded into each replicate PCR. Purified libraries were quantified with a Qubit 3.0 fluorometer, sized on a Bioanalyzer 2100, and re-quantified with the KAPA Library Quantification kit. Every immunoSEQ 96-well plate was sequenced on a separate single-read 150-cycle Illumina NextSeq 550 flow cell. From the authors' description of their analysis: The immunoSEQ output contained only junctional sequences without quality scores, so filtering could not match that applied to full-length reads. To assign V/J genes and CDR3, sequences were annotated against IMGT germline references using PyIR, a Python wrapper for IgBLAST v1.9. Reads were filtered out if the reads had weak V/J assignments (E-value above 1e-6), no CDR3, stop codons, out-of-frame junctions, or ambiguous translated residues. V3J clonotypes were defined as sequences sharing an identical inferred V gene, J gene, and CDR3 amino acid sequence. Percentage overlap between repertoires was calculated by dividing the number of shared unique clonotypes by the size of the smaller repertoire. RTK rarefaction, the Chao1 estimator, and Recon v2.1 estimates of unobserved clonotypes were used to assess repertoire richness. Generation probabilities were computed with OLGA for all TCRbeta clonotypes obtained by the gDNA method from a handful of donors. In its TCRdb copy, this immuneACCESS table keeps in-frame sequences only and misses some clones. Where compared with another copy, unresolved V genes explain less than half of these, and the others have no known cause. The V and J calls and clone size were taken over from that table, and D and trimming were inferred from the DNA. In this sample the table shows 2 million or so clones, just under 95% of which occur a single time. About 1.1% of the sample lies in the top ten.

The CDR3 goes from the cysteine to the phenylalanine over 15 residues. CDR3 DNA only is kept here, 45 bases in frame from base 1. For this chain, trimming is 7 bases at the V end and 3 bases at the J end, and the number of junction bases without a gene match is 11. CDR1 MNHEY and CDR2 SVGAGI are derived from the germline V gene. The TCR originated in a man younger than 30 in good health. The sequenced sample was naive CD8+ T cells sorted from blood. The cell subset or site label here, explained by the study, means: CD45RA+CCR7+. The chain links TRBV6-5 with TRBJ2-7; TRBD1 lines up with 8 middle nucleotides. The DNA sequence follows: TGTGCCAGCAAAGAAGACAGGGGCGGAAACTACGAGCAGTACTTC. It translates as CASKEDRGGNYEQYF.